A few counts support the clone carrying this T cell receptor beta chain. Generated by immunoSEQ multiplex PCR, the TCRdb table keeps only in-frame clones and is missing some. The data show 750,000 to 1,000,000 clones, more than 85% seen once. The CDR3 has 15 amino acids. CDR1 is SSHAT, CDR2 FNYEAQ, per germline (reference sequence). The V segment lost 1 base and the J segment 5 bases; nucleotides outside the gene matches: 5. CD45RO-negative, CCR7-selected cells formed the naive CD8 fraction, which excluded terminally differentiated effector memory CD45RA+ cells. The data were obtained in a study of shared clonotypes between healthy human individuals.

The sequenced sample was naive CD8+ T cells sorted from blood. The sequence was collected from a man aged 25 to 40 in good health. The gene calls are TRBV7-7 and TRBJ2-7; 10 nucleotides match TRBD2. The CDR3 DNA reads as TGTGCCAGCAGCTTAGGGCTAGCGGGAGACCACGAGCAGTACTTC. Residues: CASSLGLAGDHEQYF.